A single sample is the source of the 25 T cell receptor beta chains below, sequenced in a study of early T cells in non-severe SARS-CoV-2 infection. TCRdb used MiXCR to reprocess the 5' RACE reads, holding one entry per CDR3 protein. The sample lists 60,000 to 80,000 distinct CDR3 sequences, less than 15% seen once, with approximately 3.9% in the top ten. Sequencing input: whole blood. Source of these receptors: an adult who was a healthcare worker with PCR-confirmed SARS-CoV-2 infection or an uninfected control (not recorded which).

The sample holds a few counts of this clonotype. The V and J genes are TRBV20-1 and TRBJ2-3; D uncertain. This CDR3 is built from 12 residues. Germline V gives CDR1 DFQATT, CDR2 SNEGSKA (reference sequence). Trimming shortened V by 3 bases and J by 4 bases, and 8 bases separated the two germline ends. Here the CDR3 reads CSASQPADTQYF. The CDR3 DNA sequence: TGCAGTGCTAGCCAGCCGGCAGATACGCAGTATTTT.

This clonotype has a handful of counts. The chain employs TRBV5-1 and TRBJ2-5, with D perhaps TRBD1 or TRBD2 (6 bases each). This CDR3 has 15 residues. The germline V gene has CDR1 SGHRS and CDR2 YFSETQ. V lost 1 base, J lost 4 bases, and 14 bases lay in between. The DNA for the CDR3 is TGCGCCAGCAGCTTGATGAGGGGGGCGAGAGAGACCCAGTACTTC. Translated: CASSLMRGARETQYF.

Note on this clonotype: A much larger clone differs by one base, so this may be a read error. The rearrangement links TRBV27 to TRBJ1-5; D is possibly TRBD1 (5 bases). The germline V and J ends were trimmed by 6 bases and 6 bases, with 18 bases remaining between them. The germline V gene encodes CDR1 MNHEY and CDR2 SMNVEV (reference sequence). The CDR3 has 15 amino acids. As DNA, the CDR3 is TGTGCCAGCAGCGAATGGCAGGGTCAGAGTCAGCCCCAGCATTTT. It specifies CASSEWQGQSQPQHF.

This clonotype was seen more than once but under ten times. The J gene is TRBJ2-3, the V gene TRBV15; 8 positions match TRBD2. The CDR3 is made up of 16 amino acids. Trimming removed 0 bases from V and 3 bases from J; junction bases left unmatched: 5. From germline, CDR1 is LNHNV and CDR2 YYDKDF (reference sequence). The CDR3 region has the DNA TGTGCCACCAGCAGAGATACGGGAGGGCCGACAGATACGCAGTATTTT. This translates into CATSRDTGGPTDTQYF.

This clonotype was counted at least ten times. The chain couples TRBV4-1 to TRBJ1-1; TRBD1 agrees at 7 bases. After removal of 6 bases from V and 5 bases from J, the junction contained 6 bases not matched to a gene. The CDR3 sequence is 13 residues long. Germline CDR1 and CDR2: MGHRA and YSYEKL. CDR3 bases: TGCGCCAGCAGAGGACAGGTAGAAACTGAAGCTTTCTTT. Its protein is CASRGQVETEAFF.

This clonotype was counted ten times or more. This chain links TRBV15 with TRBJ2-1; 10 bases are a match to TRBD2. The germline V gene has CDR1 LNHNV and CDR2 YYDKDF (reference sequence). The CDR3 contains 15 residues. Trimming took 5 bases from V and 7 from J; bases not matched to a gene: 8. The CDR3 sequence is CATSLSGRVGNEQFF. The CDR3 coding sequence is TGTGCCACCAGCCTGAGCGGGAGGGTGGGGAATGAGCAGTTCTTC.

In its sample, this clonotype was seen many times. The chain links TRBV10-3 to TRBJ2-1, with a possible D match to TRBD1 (6 bases). The length of the CDR3 is 14 residues. Germline V lookup: CDR1 ENHRY, CDR2 SYGVKD. Between the trimmed V and J ends, which lost 2 bases and 7 bases, there was a span of 12 bases. The CDR3 loop is CAISERGSMNEQFF. In nucleotides, the CDR3 is TGTGCCATCAGTGAGAGGGGGTCAATGAATGAGCAGTTCTTC.

In its sample, this clonotype was seen many times. This chain uses TRBV28 with TRBJ1-2, with TRBD1 as a possible D gene (5 bases). Looked up from germline, CDR1 is MDHEN and CDR2 is SYDVKM. V was cut by 7 bases and J by 2 bases, with 17 bases left in between. The CDR3 is 15 residues long. The CDR3 sequence: CASTSPGTGNYGYTF. In DNA, the CDR3 is TGTGCCAGCACCAGTCCCGGGACGGGCAACTATGGCTACACCTTC.

This clonotype was seen repeatedly, ten times or more. This chain connects TRBV5-1 to TRBJ2-4; D unresolved. Between the trimmed V and J ends, which lost 5 bases and 3 bases, there was a span of 6 bases. The CDR3 is 12 residues long. CDR1 is SGHRS and CDR2 is YFSETQ in the germline V gene. The CDR3 sequence is CASRGNKNIQYF. The CDR3 DNA reads as TGCGCCAGCAGGGGGAACAAAAACATTCAGTACTTC. The full variable domain, its missing parts supplied by reference TRBV5-1 and TRBJ2-4, is KAGVTQTPRYLIKTRGQQVTLSCSPISGHRSVSWYQQTPGQGLQFLFEYFSETQRNKGNFPGRFSGRQFSNSRSEMNVSTLELGDSALYLCASRGNKNIQYFGAGTRLSVL.

The table lists this clonotype with many counts. This chain uses TRBV18 with TRBJ2-1; TRBD1 might be the D (5 bases). V lost 0 bases and J lost 0, with 9 bases in between. Germline CDR1 KGHSH, CDR2 LQKENI. This CDR3 spans 16 amino acids. CDR3 in DNA: TGTGCCAGCTCACCACCCGGTGACAGCTCCTACAATGAGCAGTTCTTC. Translation gives CASSPPGDSSYNEQFF.

About this clonotype: This may arise from a read error, as a much more abundant clone is one base away. The CDR3 end shows no conserved phenylalanine or tryptophan, and so a read error is likely. The rearrangement joins TRBV5-1 to TRBJ2-1; 9 bases match TRBD2. Trimming at V came to 1 base and at J to 2 bases, leaving 4 bases not matched to a gene. The germline V gene has CDR1 SGHRS and CDR2 YFSETQ. This CDR3 has 16 amino acids. The CDR3 region is CASSLSASGTYNEQFL. Written as DNA, the CDR3 is TGCGCCAGCAGCTTGTCCGCTAGCGGGACCTACAATGAGCAGTTCTTA.

The chain is built from TRBV6-1 and TRBJ2-1; TRBD1 is a possible D gene (7 bases). Germline V CDR1 and CDR2: MNHNS, SASEGT. The V and J ends lost 1 base and 9 bases respectively, with 16 bases between them. The CDR3 contains 15 residues. The CDR3 is CASSEGRDRLSEQFF. The CDR3 DNA reads as TGTGCCAGCAGTGAAGGGAGGGACAGACTTAGTGAGCAGTTCTTC.

The rearrangement uses TRBV29-1 and TRBJ2-3; no clear D. From germline, CDR1 is SQVTM and CDR2 ANQGSEA. The CDR3 is 13 amino acids. Deletions cut 0 bases from V and 5 bases from J, with 9 bases between. The CDR3 loop reads CSVEEGGGDTQYF. Here the CDR3 DNA reads TGCAGCGTTGAAGAGGGTGGCGGAGATACGCAGTATTTT.

This clonotype turned up a few times. This chain joins TRBV7-9 and TRBJ2-7; D gene ambiguous. The CDR3 loop spans 16 amino acids. V lost 1 base and J lost 0, with 13 bases in between. Germline V gives CDR1 SEHNR, CDR2 FQNEAQ (reference sequence). The CDR3 sequence is CASSLDPARTSYEQYF. DNA of the CDR3: TGTGCCAGCAGCTTAGACCCAGCGAGGACCTCCTACGAGCAGTACTTC. Full variable domain (remainder filled in from reference TRBV7-9 and TRBJ2-7): DTGVSQNPRHKITKRGQNVTFRCDPISEHNRLYWYRQTLGQGPEFLTYFQNEAQLEKSRLLSDRFSAERPKGSFSTLEIQRTEQGDSAMYLCASSLDPARTSYEQYFGPGTRLTVT.

The CDR3 DNA reads as TGTGCCAGCAGTGACAGGTTAGGAGAGTATAGTGAAGCTTTCTTT. Translating it yields CASSDRLGEYSEAFF. This chain uses TRBV2 with TRBJ1-1; D is unclear. Germline V lookup: CDR1 SNHLY, CDR2 FYNNEI. The CDR3 loop spans 15 amino acids. The V end was cut by 3 bases, the J end by 7 bases, with 18 bases between. Based on the CDR3 plus reference TRBV2 and TRBJ1-1, the full variable domain is EPEVTQTPSHQVTQMGQEVILRCVPISNHLYFYWYRQILGQKVEFLVSFYNNEISEKSEIFDDQFSVERPDGSNFTLKIRSTKLEDSAMYFCASSDRLGEYSEAFFGQGTRLTVV.

This clonotype was found a few times. This chain links TRBV7-6 with TRBJ2-1; TRBD1 matches 8 bases. With V trimmed by 0 bases and J by 7 bases, 8 bases remained unmatched. The CDR3 spans 16 residues. CDR1 is SGHVS, CDR2 FNYEAQ, per germline. CDR3 amino acids: CASSLANGQGRNEQFF. The CDR3 nucleotides are TGTGCCAGCAGCTTAGCGAACGGACAGGGACGGAATGAGCAGTTCTTC.

The V gene is TRBV28, the J gene TRBJ2-7, with 7 bases that match TRBD1. This CDR3 is built from 17 residues. Unmatched junction bases numbered 11, after V lost 3 bases and J lost 0 bases. Germline-derived CDR1 and CDR2 are MDHEN and SYDVKM. The DNA of the CDR3 is TGTGCCAGCAGTTTTGCTTCCGGGACAGAGAGCTCCTACGAGCAGTACTTC. Translating gives CASSFASGTESSYEQYF.

In its sample, this clonotype was seen a few times. This chain connects TRBV12-3 or TRBV12-4 to TRBJ1-2; D possibly corresponds to TRBD1 (5 bases). CDR3 size: 13 residues. V lost 6 bases and J 3 bases, leaving 11 bases between the germline ends. The CDR3 DNA sequence: TGTGCCAGCAGACGGGACGGAGACTATGGCTACACCTTC. As protein: CASRRDGDYGYTF.

The rearrangement joins TRBV2 to TRBJ2-2; D might be TRBD1 (6 bases). Germline V CDR1 and CDR2: SNHLY, FYNNEI. Trimming removed 10 bases at V and 5 bases at J, with 17 bases between. The CDR3 consists of 14 residues. CDR3 loop: CATRPDRGTGELFF. CDR3 DNA sequence: TGTGCCACCCGGCCGGACAGAGGAACCGGGGAGCTGTTTTTT.

This clonotype was counted at least ten times. The chain uses TRBV5-1 and TRBJ2-3; the match to TRBD2 covers 8 bases. V lost 0 bases, J lost 3 bases, and 6 bases stayed unmatched. Germline V CDR1 and CDR2: SGHRS, YFSETQ. This CDR3 has 16 amino acids. CDR3 sequence: CASSLGGLANTDTQYF. CDR3 coding DNA: TGCGCCAGCAGCTTGGGAGGACTAGCTAATACAGATACGCAGTATTTT. Drawing the rest from reference TRBV5-1 and TRBJ2-3, the complete variable domain is KAGVTQTPRYLIKTRGQQVTLSCSPISGHRSVSWYQQTPGQGLQFLFEYFSETQRNKGNFPGRFSGRQFSNSRSEMNVSTLELGDSALYLCASSLGGLANTDTQYFGPGTRLTVL.

This clonotype was found a few times. The rearrangement joins TRBV2 to TRBJ1-2; D is uncertain. Germline CDR1 SNHLY, CDR2 FYNNEI. The CDR3 covers 13 residues. V shed 7 bases and J shed 3 bases, with 12 bases lying between them. The CDR3 DNA sequence: TGTGCCAGCACCTATGTTATATACTATGGCTACACCTTC. Its protein is CASTYVIYYGYTF.

V gene TRBV18 combines with J gene TRBJ2-5, with 7 nucleotides matching TRBD2. The CDR3 is 13 amino acids. CDR1 KGHSH and CDR2 LQKENI come from the germline V gene. J gave up 3 bases and V 3 bases, and 1 base lay outside the gene matches. In DNA form, the CDR3 reads TGTGCCAGCTCACCGGGACTAAAAGAGACCCAGTACTTC. Translating gives CASSPGLKETQYF.

In regard to this clonotype: A much larger clone lies one base from this, so it may be a read error. The conserved phenylalanine or tryptophan is not found at the CDR3 terminus, so this likely reflects a read error. The chain employs TRBV7-8 and TRBJ2-5; TRBD1 might be the D (5 bases). V was trimmed by 5 bases and J by 2 bases, leaving 12 bases between them. The germline gives CDR1 SGHVS, CDR2 FQNEAQ. This CDR3 has 14 residues. The CDR3 loop reads CASSPRQIQETQYY. DNA for the CDR3: TGTGCCAGCAGCCCTCGACAGATTCAAGAGACCCAGTACTAC.

This clonotype was counted between two and nine times. The chain couples TRBV30 to TRBJ1-1, with D unresolved. The ends were cut back, 0 bases at V and 1 base at J, with 15 bases in the middle. The germline gives CDR1 GTSNPN, CDR2 SVGIG (reference sequence). This CDR3 is built from 16 residues. The CDR3 is CAWSVYGYRANTEAFF. CDR3 coding DNA: TGTGCCTGGAGTGTATATGGGTACAGAGCGAACACTGAAGCTTTCTTT.

This clonotype appeared a few times. The chain combines TRBV18 with TRBJ2-1; 10 bases line up with TRBD1. The J segment lost 5 bases and the V segment lost 4 bases, leaving 8 bases of the junction unmatched. CDR1 KGHSH and CDR2 LQKENI come from the germline V gene. The CDR3 covers 16 residues. The DNA for the CDR3 is TGTGCCAGCTCACTCGACAGGGGGCGTCTCAACAATGAGCAGTTCTTC. Translation: CASSLDRGRLNNEQFF.